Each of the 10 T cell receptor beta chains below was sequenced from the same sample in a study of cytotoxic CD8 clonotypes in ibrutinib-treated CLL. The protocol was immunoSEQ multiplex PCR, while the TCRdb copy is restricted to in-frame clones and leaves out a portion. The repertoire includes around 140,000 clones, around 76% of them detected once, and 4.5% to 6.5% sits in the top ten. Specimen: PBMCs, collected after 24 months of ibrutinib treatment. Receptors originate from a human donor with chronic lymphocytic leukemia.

This chain's CDR3 is CASSLKDNYGQPQHF. CDR3 bases: TGCGCCAGCAGCCTCAAGGACAATTACGGTCAGCCCCAGCATTTT. V is TRBV4-1 and J is TRBJ1-5, with a tentative D call TRBD1 (5 bases). Trimming shortened V by 4 bases and J by 6 bases, and 16 bases separated the two germline ends. CDR1 MGHRA and CDR2 YSYEKL come from the germline V gene. The CDR3 spans 15 residues.

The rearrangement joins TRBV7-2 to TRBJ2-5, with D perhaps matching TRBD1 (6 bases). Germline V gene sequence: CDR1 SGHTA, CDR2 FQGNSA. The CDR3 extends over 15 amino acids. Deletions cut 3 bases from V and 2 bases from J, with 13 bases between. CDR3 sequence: CASSFFQTGQETQYF. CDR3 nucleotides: TGTGCCAGCAGCTTTTTCCAGACAGGACAAGAGACCCAGTACTTC.

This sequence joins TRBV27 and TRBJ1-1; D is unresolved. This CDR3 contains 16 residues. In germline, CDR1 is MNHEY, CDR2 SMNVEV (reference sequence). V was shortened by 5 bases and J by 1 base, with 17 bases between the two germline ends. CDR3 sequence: CASSLRYPLGNTEAFF. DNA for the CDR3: TGTGCCAGCAGTCTAAGATACCCCTTGGGGAACACTGAAGCTTTCTTT.

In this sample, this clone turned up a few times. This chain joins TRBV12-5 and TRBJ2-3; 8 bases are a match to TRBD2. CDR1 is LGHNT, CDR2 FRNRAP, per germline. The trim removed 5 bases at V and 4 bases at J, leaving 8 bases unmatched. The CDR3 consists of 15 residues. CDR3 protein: CASGPGTSLSDTQYF. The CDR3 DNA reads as TGTGCTAGTGGTCCCGGGACTAGTTTATCAGATACGCAGTATTTT.

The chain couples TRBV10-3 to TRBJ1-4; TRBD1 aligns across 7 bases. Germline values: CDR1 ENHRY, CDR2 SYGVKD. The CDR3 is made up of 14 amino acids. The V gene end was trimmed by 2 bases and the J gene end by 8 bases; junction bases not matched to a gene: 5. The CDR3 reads CAISETGVREKLFF. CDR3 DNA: TGTGCCATCAGTGAGACAGGGGTAAGGGAAAAACTGTTTTTT.

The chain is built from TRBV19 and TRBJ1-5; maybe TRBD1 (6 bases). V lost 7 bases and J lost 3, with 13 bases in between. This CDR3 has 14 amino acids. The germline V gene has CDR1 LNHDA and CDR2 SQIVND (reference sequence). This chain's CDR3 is CASKRGPNNQPQHF. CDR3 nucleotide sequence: TGTGCCAGTAAGCGGGGGCCGAACAATCAGCCCCAGCATTTT.

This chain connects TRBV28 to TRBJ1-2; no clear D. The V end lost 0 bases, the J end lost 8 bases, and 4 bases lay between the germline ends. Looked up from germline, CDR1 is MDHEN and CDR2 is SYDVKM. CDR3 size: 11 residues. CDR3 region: CASSLWSGYTF. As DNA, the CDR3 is TGTGCCAGCAGTTTATGGTCAGGCTACACCTTC.

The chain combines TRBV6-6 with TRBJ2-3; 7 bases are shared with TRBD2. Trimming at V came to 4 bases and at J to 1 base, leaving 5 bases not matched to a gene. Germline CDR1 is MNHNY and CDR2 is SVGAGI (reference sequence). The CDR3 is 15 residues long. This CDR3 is CASSWIAGGTDTQYF. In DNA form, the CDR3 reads TGTGCCAGCAGTTGGATAGCGGGCGGCACAGATACGCAGTATTTT.

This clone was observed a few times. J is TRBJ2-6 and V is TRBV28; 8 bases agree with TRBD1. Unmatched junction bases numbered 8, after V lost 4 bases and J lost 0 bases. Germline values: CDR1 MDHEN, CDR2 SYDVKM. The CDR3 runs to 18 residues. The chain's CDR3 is CASSSQTGEISGANVLTF. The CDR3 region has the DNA TGTGCCAGCAGTTCCCAGACAGGGGAGATCTCTGGGGCCAACGTCCTGACTTTC.

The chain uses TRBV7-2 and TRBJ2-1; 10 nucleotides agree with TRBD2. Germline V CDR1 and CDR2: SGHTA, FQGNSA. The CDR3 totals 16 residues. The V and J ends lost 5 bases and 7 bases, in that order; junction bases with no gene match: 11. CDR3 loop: CASSSKAGGAWNEQFF. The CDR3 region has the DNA TGTGCCAGCAGCAGCAAAGCGGGGGGGGCCTGGAATGAGCAGTTCTTC. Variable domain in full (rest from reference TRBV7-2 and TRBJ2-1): GAGVSQSPSNKVTEKGKDVELRCDPISGHTALYWYRQSLGQGLEFLIYFQGNSAPDKSGLPSDRFSAERTGGSVSTLTIQRTQQEDSAVYLCASSSKAGGAWNEQFFGPGTRLTVL.